This TCR beta chain was identified during a study of CD8+ T cells in alopecia areata. In germline, CDR1 is SGHRS, CDR2 YFSETQ. Germline trimming cut 5 bases from V and 9 bases from J; bases unmatched to any gene: 5. The CDR3 covers 13 residues. Reverse transcribed after extraction, RNA yielded cDNA as the sequencing template. Sequenced by immunoSEQ multiplex PCR; TCRdb stores in-frame clones only, minus some. The sample has about 20,000 clones, roughly 62% seen once. About five patients had their CD4+ cells sorted into CD25+CD127- cells. Sampling of alopecia areata patients yielded lesional scalp punch biopsies as well as peripheral blood.

The sequencing sample was made of CD4+ Tregs sorted from blood. The rearrangement joins TRBV5-1 to TRBJ2-1; 10 nucleotides line up with TRBD1. This sequence was found in a human donor with alopecia areata. CDR3 DNA: TGCGCCAGCAGACGGAGGACAGGGGGTGAGCAGTTCTTC. Translated, it gives CASRRRTGGEQFF.